This TCR beta chain came from a study of cytomegalovirus exposure and HLA in healthy donors. The donors belonged to the approximately 120-subject validation cohort, separate from the roughly 720-subject first cohort. This table comes from immunoSEQ multiplex PCR, and its TCRdb copy is limited to in-frame clones, with some not included. This sample has more than 140,000 clones; approximately 91% occur once, and the top ten carry around 3.2%. Trimming took 0 bases from V and 10 from J, leaving 14 bases between them. The CDR3 is made up of 14 amino acids. CDR1 and CDR2 (germline): SGHDT, YYEEEE. A note on this clone: Its antigen is as yet unknown.

Broader study findings: The authors enumerated roughly 180 TCR beta chains as linked to cytomegalovirus.

The TCR was taken from a woman aged 18-29 years in good health and CMV-seropositive. Sequencing was carried out using PBMCs. The V gene is TRBV5-6, the J gene TRBJ2-4; D is undetermined. DNA of the CDR3: TGTGCCAGCAGCTTGGGTGGAGTAGTTCGTATTCAGTACTTC. Amino acid sequence: CASSLGGVVRIQYF.